This T cell receptor beta chain was sequenced during a study of blood T cells in healthy people across ages. Study-level findings and limits: Estimates of total diversity, which came from one million sequenced T cells, were considered to be underestimates. Significant beta diversity loss was already apparent by age around 40, declining roughly linearly.

This CDR3 is built from 16 residues. Germline trimming cut 5 bases from V and 4 bases from J; bases unmatched to any gene: 7. Note on this clonotype: Its cognate antigen is unknown.

PCR was performed a second time for roughly 7 to 11 cycles using a sample-barcoded 5' primer and a J-beta primer mix. TCRdb itself ran the 5' RACE reads through MiXCR, one entry per CDR3 protein. This table has some 560,000 distinct CDR3 sequences, about 27% appearing once. This sample was shared with a second study, whose subject was T cells of mothers and their children. From that second work: No clone of persistent microchimeric T cells was detected.

The TCR sequence derives from a boy aged 2 to 10 in good health. The rearrangement joins TRBV12-3 or TRBV12-4 to TRBJ2-3; the match to TRBD2 covers 12 bases. Input material: blood. CDR3 DNA sequence: TGTGCCAGCAGTCCCGGACGACTAGCGGGAGCAGATACGCAGTATTTT. Residues: CASSPGRLAGADTQYF.